One and the same sample provided the 26 T cell receptor beta chains below, sequenced in a study of cytomegalovirus exposure and HLA in healthy donors. The table came from immunoSEQ multiplex PCR; TCRdb's copy has only in-frame clones and leaves some out. This table holds a few hundred thousand clones, about nine tenths found once. The material sequenced was PBMCs. All receptors derive from a young woman in good health and CMV-seronegative.

The V and J genes are TRBV6-5 and TRBJ1-5; TRBD1 is a possible D gene (6 bases). Trimming took off 5 bases at V and 0 bases at J, with 11 bases between the two ends. This CDR3 is built from 15 residues. Germline CDR1 reads MNHEY; CDR2 reads SVGAGI. The DNA of the CDR3 is TGTGCCAGCAGTCTACTACAGGGTAGCAATCAGCCCCAGCATTTT. Translation gives CASSLLQGSNQPQHF.

The chain couples TRBV6-5 to TRBJ2-1, with TRBD2 matching over 13 bases. V was pared by 4 bases and J by 9 bases, with 3 bases of the junction left unmatched. The V gene's germline CDR1 is MNHEY and CDR2 SVGAGI. The CDR3 covers 14 residues. Written as DNA, the CDR3 is TGTGCCAGCAGTTGGACTAGCGGGAGAGGTGAGCAGTTCTTC. Translated, it gives CASSWTSGRGEQFF.

V gene TRBV11-3 combines with J gene TRBJ2-1; weak D call: TRBD2 (6 bases). Deletions cut 5 bases from V and 0 bases from J, with 14 bases between. CDR3 length: 16 amino acids. CDR1 and CDR2 from the germline V gene are SGHNT and YENEEA. The CDR3 nucleotides are TGTGCCAGCAGCCCCCGGATCGGGGGCTCCTACAATGAGCAGTTCTTC. Translated, it gives CASSPRIGGSYNEQFF. Using reference TRBV11-3 and TRBJ2-1 for the parts outside the CDR3, the full variable domain is EAGVVQSPRYKIIEKKQPVAFWCNPISGHNTLYWYLQNLGQGPELLIRYENEEAVDDSQLPKDRFSAERLKGVDSTLKIQPAELGDSAVYLCASSPRIGGSYNEQFFGPGTRLTVL.

V is TRBV6-6 and J is TRBJ2-5, with 11 bases aligning to TRBD2. With 0 bases clipped from V and 5 bases from J, the junction kept 5 bases outside the gene matches. The CDR3 spans 16 residues. The germline V gene encodes CDR1 MNHNY and CDR2 SVGAGI (reference sequence). The CDR3 sequence is CASSYSLAGGGETQYF. DNA of the CDR3: TGTGCCAGCAGTTACTCGCTAGCGGGAGGCGGGGAGACCCAGTACTTC.

The CDR3 nucleotides read TGTGCCAGCTCACCACGGCGCGGAGCGAACACTGAAGCTTTCTTT. This sequence encodes CASSPRRGANTEAFF. V is TRBV18 and J is TRBJ1-1; D uncertain. Trimming removed 1 base at V and 1 base at J, with 10 bases between. The V gene's germline CDR1 is KGHSH and CDR2 LQKENI. The CDR3 is 15 residues long. Full variable domain (missing parts from reference TRBV18 and TRBJ1-1): NAGVMQNPRHLVRRRGQEARLRCSPMKGHSHVYWYRQLPEEGLKFMVYLQKENIIDESGMPKERFSAEFPKEGPSILRIQQVVRGDSAAYFCASSPRRGANTEAFFGQGTRLTVV.

The chain uses TRBV10-3 and TRBJ1-5, with D uncertain. Trimming took 8 bases from V and 5 from J, leaving 13 bases between them. Germline CDR1 ENHRY, CDR2 SYGVKD. CDR3 length equals 13 residues. The CDR3 nucleotides read TGTGCCATCCGGCGTAGCAGCGATCAGCCCCAGCATTTT. Translation: CAIRRSSDQPQHF.

This rearrangement joins TRBV4-3 to TRBJ2-1, with 10 bases fitting TRBD1. The ends lost 3 bases at V and 4 bases at J; junction bases unmatched: 6. The CDR3 consists of 16 residues. CDR1 and CDR2 (germline): LGHNA, YSLEER. The CDR3 DNA reads as TGCGCCAGCAGCCACCGAGGGACAGGGGTTTACAATGAGCAGTTCTTC. It yields the protein CASSHRGTGVYNEQFF.

The chain has TRBV5-5 and TRBJ2-7; 7 bases agree with TRBD2. There are 12 residues in the CDR3. The germline CDR1 and CDR2 sequences are SGHKS and YYEKEE (reference sequence). The J segment lost 6 bases and the V segment lost 2 bases, leaving 2 bases of the junction unmatched. CDR3 coding DNA: TGTGCCAGCAGCTTCAGGGAGGGCGAGCAGTACTTC. Its translation: CASSFREGEQYF.

The V and J genes are TRBV4-1 and TRBJ2-7, with TRBD2 as a possible D gene (5 bases). Trimming removed 1 base at V and 7 bases at J, with 26 bases between. Looked up from germline, CDR1 is MGHRA and CDR2 is YSYEKL. The CDR3 runs 18 residues. For the CDR3, the DNA is TGCGCCAGCAGCCAAGCAAACAACCCCGCCGGGCCGGGGTGGGAGCAGTACTTC. Translating it yields CASSQANNPAGPGWEQYF.

In DNA, the CDR3 is TGCAGCGTGGTTCCTGAGGGAAGGACCAATGAGCAGTTCTTC. This sequence encodes CSVVPEGRTNEQFF. This chain links TRBV29-1 with TRBJ2-1, with D maybe TRBD2 (5 bases). Germline V gene lookup returns CDR1 SQVTM and CDR2 ANQGSEA. V was shortened by 6 bases and J by 6 bases, with 18 bases between the two germline ends. CDR3 length: 14 amino acids.

This rearrangement joins TRBV7-9 to TRBJ2-1; 11 bases line up with TRBD2. J was trimmed by 7 bases and V by 5 bases; bases with no gene match: 4. Per the germline V gene, CDR1 is SEHNR and CDR2 is FQNEAQ (reference sequence). The CDR3 has 14 residues. This CDR3 reads CASSPGTSGNEQFF. Written as DNA, the CDR3 is TGTGCCAGCAGCCCCGGGACTAGCGGTAATGAGCAGTTCTTC.

About this clone itself: The same CDR3 also results from other DNA sequences found in this sample. The chain is built from TRBV2 and TRBJ2-7; D is undetermined. V dropped 8 bases and J dropped 4 bases, with 6 bases sitting between them. This CDR3 contains 10 residues. Germline-derived CDR1 and CDR2 are SNHLY and FYNNEI. CDR3 sequence: CASSHYEQYF. In nucleotides, the CDR3 is TGTGCCAGCTCCCATTACGAGCAGTACTTC.

The chain is built from TRBV5-1 and TRBJ2-7, with 7 bases matching TRBD2. Trimming removed 8 bases from V and 2 bases from J; junction bases left unmatched: 10. The germline V gene encodes CDR1 SGHRS and CDR2 YFSETQ. CDR3 length: 14 residues. CDR3: CASTPGGLTYEQYF. CDR3 in DNA: TGCGCCAGTACGCCGGGGGGTTTAACCTACGAGCAGTACTTC.

CDR3 protein: CASSSRASGSYEQYF. The CDR3 DNA reads TGTGCCAGCAGCTCCAGGGCTAGCGGGAGTTACGAGCAGTACTTC. The chain recombines TRBV9 with TRBJ2-7; 10 bases align to TRBD2. Germline-derived CDR1 and CDR2 are SGDLS and YYNGEE. This CDR3 has 15 residues. J was trimmed by 4 bases and V by 4 bases; bases with no gene match: 8.

V and J are TRBV7-3 and TRBJ2-1; 14 bases line up with TRBD2. Germline CDR1 and CDR2: SGHTA and FQGTGA. The V segment lost 6 bases and the J segment 7 bases; nucleotides outside the gene matches: 5. This CDR3 is built from 15 residues. The CDR3: CASSPGTSGSNEQFF. The CDR3 DNA reads as TGTGCCAGCAGTCCCGGGACTAGCGGGAGTAATGAGCAGTTCTTC.

The CDR3 spells CASTTSGYNEQFF. Written as DNA, the CDR3 is TGTGCCAGCACGACTAGCGGTTACAATGAGCAGTTCTTC. The rearrangement joins TRBV27 to TRBJ2-1; 9 positions match TRBD2. This CDR3 has 13 amino acids. Germline CDR1 reads MNHEY; CDR2 reads SMNVEV (reference sequence). V lost 7 bases, J lost 4 bases, and 2 bases stayed unmatched.

V is TRBV28 and J is TRBJ2-3; D call uncertain. CDR1 MDHEN and CDR2 SYDVKM come from the germline V gene. The V end was cut by 6 bases, the J end by 0 bases, with 7 bases between. The CDR3 extends over 13 amino acids. The DNA for the CDR3 is TGTGCCAGCAGACTCGGTAGCACAGATACGCAGTATTTT. This translates into CASRLGSTDTQYF.

The V gene is TRBV25-1, the J gene TRBJ1-2; D is perhaps TRBD1 (5 bases). The CDR3 extends over 15 amino acids. Per germline, CDR1 MGHDK and CDR2 SYGVNS. Deletions cut 3 bases from V and 5 bases from J, with 16 bases between. DNA of the CDR3: TGTGCCAGCAGTGATCACCCGGGGGGAGGTTATGGCTACACCTTC. Translating gives CASSDHPGGGYGYTF.

J is TRBJ2-1 and V is TRBV27; D is ambiguous. Germline assignment: CDR1 MNHEY and CDR2 SMNVEV (reference sequence). V dropped 3 bases and J dropped 3 bases, with 18 bases sitting between them. This CDR3 comprises 17 residues. DNA of the CDR3: TGTGCCAGCAGTTTTGGAATGTTGGTTGAGGTCTACAATGAGCAGTTCTTC. Amino acids: CASSFGMLVEVYNEQFF.

V and J are TRBV5-1 and TRBJ2-7; 8 bases are shared with TRBD2. In germline, CDR1 is SGHRS, CDR2 YFSETQ. This CDR3 is built from 14 residues. The junction had 6 bases not matched to a gene; V was cut back by 2 bases and J by 5 bases. The CDR3 loop is CASSLAGAYDEQYF. The DNA for the CDR3 is TGCGCCAGCAGCTTAGCGGGAGCCTACGACGAGCAGTACTTC. Filled out from reference TRBV5-1 and TRBJ2-7, the complete variable domain reads KAGVTQTPRYLIKTRGQQVTLSCSPISGHRSVSWYQQTPGQGLQFLFEYFSETQRNKGNFPGRFSGRQFSNSRSEMNVSTLELGDSALYLCASSLAGAYDEQYFGPGTRLTVT.

The rearrangement links TRBV14 to TRBJ2-7; 7 positions match TRBD2. This CDR3 spans 15 amino acids. The germline V gene has CDR1 SGHDN and CDR2 FVKESK. J lost 2 bases, V lost 0 bases, and 4 bases had no gene match. DNA of the CDR3: TGTGCCAGCAGCCAAGAGAAGCGGGACCCCTACGAGCAGTACTTC. As protein: CASSQEKRDPYEQYF.

A note on this clone: Germline and junction disagree at one end, which may indicate a read error. The genes are TRBV7-7 and TRBJ2-2; 11 nucleotides agree with TRBD2. The CDR3 spans 17 residues. The V gene's germline CDR1 is SSHAT and CDR2 FNYEAQ (reference sequence). CDR3 DNA sequence: TGTGCTAGCAGCTCCGGGACTAGCGGAGTGGGGGCCGGGGAGCTGTTTTTT. It codes for CASSSGTSGVGAGELFF.

This chain uses TRBV9 with TRBJ1-4, with 9 bases identical to TRBD1. This CDR3 is 17 amino acids long. CDR1 and CDR2 from the germline V gene are SGDLS and YYNGEE. V lost 0 bases to trimming and J lost 7 bases; unmatched junction nucleotides: 10. This chain's CDR3 is CASSVGSEGTGSEKLFF. The CDR3 nucleotides read TGTGCCAGCAGCGTAGGGTCGGAAGGGACAGGGAGTGAAAAACTGTTTTTT.

This clone was recorded many times. The chain recombines TRBV29-1 with TRBJ2-7; perhaps TRBD2 as D (6 bases). Germline CDR1 and CDR2: SQVTM and ANQGSEA. Between the trimmed V and J ends, which lost 3 bases and 2 bases, there was a span of 11 bases. The CDR3 covers 13 residues. CDR3 coding DNA: TGCAGCGTTGACAGTGGGACTGCCTACGAGCAGTACTTC. It codes for CSVDSGTAYEQYF.

This chain joins TRBV7-3 and TRBJ1-1, with 7 bases that match TRBD1. The junction had 1 base not matched to a gene; V was cut back by 7 bases and J by 5 bases. The CDR3 is 11 amino acids. Germline CDR1 is SGHTA and CDR2 is FQGTGA. The CDR3 reads CASNRGTEAFF. In DNA, the CDR3 is TGTGCCAGCAACAGGGGTACTGAAGCTTTCTTT.

A single count supports this clone. The rearrangement links TRBV6-5 to TRBJ2-2; 8 nucleotides align to TRBD1. Germline CDR1 reads MNHEY; CDR2 reads SVGAGI. The CDR3 consists of 15 residues. V lost 7 bases and J lost 0; bases outside the gene matches: 4. CDR3 in amino acids: CASNPTGANTGELFF. CDR3 bases: TGTGCCAGCAACCCGACAGGGGCGAACACCGGGGAGCTGTTTTTT.